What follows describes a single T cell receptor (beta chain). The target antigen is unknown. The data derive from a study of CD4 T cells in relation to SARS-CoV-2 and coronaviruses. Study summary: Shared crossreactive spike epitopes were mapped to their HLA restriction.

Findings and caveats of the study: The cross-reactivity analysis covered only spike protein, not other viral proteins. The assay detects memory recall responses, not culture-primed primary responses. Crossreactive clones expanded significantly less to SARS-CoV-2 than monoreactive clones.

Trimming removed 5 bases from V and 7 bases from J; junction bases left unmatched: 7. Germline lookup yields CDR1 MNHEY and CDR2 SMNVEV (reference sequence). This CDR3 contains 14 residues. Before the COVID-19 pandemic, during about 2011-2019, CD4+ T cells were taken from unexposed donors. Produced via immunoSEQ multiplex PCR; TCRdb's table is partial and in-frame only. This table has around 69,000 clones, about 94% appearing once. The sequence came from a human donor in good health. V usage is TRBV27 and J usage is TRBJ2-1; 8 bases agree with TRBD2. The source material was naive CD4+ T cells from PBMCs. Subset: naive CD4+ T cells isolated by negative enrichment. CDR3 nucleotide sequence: TGTGCCAGCAGTACTAGACTAGCGCCTAATGAGCAGTTCTTC. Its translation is CASSTRLAPNEQFF.